Listed here is a single T cell receptor beta chain. A second PCR, run for about 6 to 11 cycles, used a sample-barcoded 5' primer plus a J-beta primer mix. TCRdb reprocessed the 5' RACE reads via MiXCR and lists one record per CDR3 protein. The profile shows around 850,000 distinct CDR3 sequences, about 34% of them singletons. The J segment lost 6 bases and the V segment lost 2 bases, leaving 15 bases of the junction unmatched. The CDR3 runs to 16 residues. Germline values: CDR1 DFQATT, CDR2 SNEGSKA (reference sequence). The sample originates from a study of blood T cells in healthy people across ages.

This clonotype originated in a man aged 18 to 30 in good health. The sequencing input was blood. The chain carries TRBV20-1 and TRBJ2-5; 7 positions match TRBD2. CDR3 amino acids: CSARSPTGTKIKTQYF. CDR3 DNA: TGCAGTGCTAGATCGCCGACCGGGACTAAGATAAAGACCCAGTACTTC.